The clone carrying this TCR beta chain appeared many times. This entry is derived from a study of T-cell reconstitution after alpha-beta-depleted transplantation in children. CDR1 ENHRY and CDR2 SYGVKD come from the germline V gene. There are 15 residues in the CDR3. Trimming left V 5 bases short and J 1 base short, with 14 bases between. TCRbeta library preparation incorporated unique molecular identifiers. In TCRdb, the PCR reads were re-called with MiXCR into one record per CDR3 protein. This table holds a few hundred thousand distinct CDR3 sequences, about 8.8% found once. The sequence derives from a human donor who donated a stem cell graft to a child with SCID. The sequenced sample was PBMCs from the stem cell graft donor, obtained from the stem cell graft. V is TRBV10-3 and J is TRBJ1-1; no firm D call. CDR3: CAISQGGFRNTEAFF. The CDR3 DNA reads as TGTGCCATCAGTCAAGGTGGATTTAGGAACACTGAAGCTTTCTTT.